One TCR beta chain is described in this entry. No antigen is known for it. Germline CDR1 is KGHSH and CDR2 is LQKENI. The CDR3 is made up of 17 amino acids. The J segment lost 0 bases and the V segment lost 4 bases, leaving 5 bases of the junction unmatched. Then a second PCR, running about 6 to 11 cycles, was carried out with a sample-barcoded 5' primer and a J-beta primer mix. TCRdb re-analysed the 5' RACE reads in MiXCR, keeping a single row per CDR3 protein. The sample records more than 800,000 distinct CDR3 sequences, 25% to 30% being singletons. The sample originates from a study of blood T cells in healthy people across ages. Study-level results: In older individuals, TCR beta diversity per million T cells was lower, falling roughly linearly with age.

Donors were healthy Caucasian individuals from Russia aged about 6 to 90. The chain joins TRBV18 to TRBJ2-4; 11 positions match TRBD2. Sequencing used blood. This clonotype originated in a woman of 80 years or more in good health. The CDR3 is CASSRGLAGRAKNIQYF. The DNA for the CDR3 is TGTGCCAGCTCACGAGGACTAGCGGGCCGAGCCAAAAACATTCAGTACTTC.